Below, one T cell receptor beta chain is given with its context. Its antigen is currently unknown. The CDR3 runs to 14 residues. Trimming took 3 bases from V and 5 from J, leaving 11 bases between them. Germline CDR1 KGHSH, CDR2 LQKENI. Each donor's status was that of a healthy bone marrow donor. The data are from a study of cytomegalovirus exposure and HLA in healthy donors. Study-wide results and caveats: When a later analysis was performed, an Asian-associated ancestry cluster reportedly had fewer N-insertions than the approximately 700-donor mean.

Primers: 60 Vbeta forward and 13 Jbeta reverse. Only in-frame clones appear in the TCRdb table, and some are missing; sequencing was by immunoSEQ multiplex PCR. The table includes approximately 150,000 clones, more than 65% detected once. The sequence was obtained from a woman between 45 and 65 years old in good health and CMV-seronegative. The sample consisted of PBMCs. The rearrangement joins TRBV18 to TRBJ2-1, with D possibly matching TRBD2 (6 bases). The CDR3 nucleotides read TGTGCCAGCTCACCGGTTAGCGGCGACAATGAGCAGTTCTTC. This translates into CASSPVSGDNEQFF.